This T cell receptor beta chain was captured by sequencing in a study of blood T cell repertoires in COVID-19. Overall study: Samples representing acute and convalescent COVID-19 were sourced from the United States, Italy and Spain. PBMCs, B-cell-depleted T cells, or T cells provided the cDNA or gDNA that made up the material.

While infection was still active, Seattle patients were enrolled and then followed longitudinally. The CDR3 consists of 13 residues. In germline, CDR1 is GTSNPN, CDR2 SVGIG (reference sequence). Trimming at V came to 5 bases and at J to 3 bases, leaving 2 bases not matched to a gene. Study processing details: Cell counts per sample came from amplifying reference gene primers. Method: immunoSEQ multiplex PCR; TCRdb's copy keeps in-frame clones and lacks some. V, J and clone size were drawn from that table, and D and trimming were deduced from the DNA. This table has about 220,000 clones, about 82% appearing once.

The clonotype was recovered from a woman in her 70s with COVID-19, enrolled during active disease. The sequenced sample was peripheral blood. This sequence joins TRBV30 and TRBJ2-7; 12 bases match TRBD2. The CDR3 DNA sequence: TGTGCCTGGCGGACTAGCGGGGTCTACGAGCAGTACTTC. The encoded protein is CAWRTSGVYEQYF.